A selection of T cell receptor beta chains follows, all from one sample in a study of blood T cell repertoires in COVID-19. The repertoire was sequenced with immunoSEQ multiplex PCR; TCRdb's copy has only in-frame clones and lacks some. The sample records 200,000 or so clones, around 90% being singletons. Source material: peripheral blood. The receptors were sampled from a man in his sixties or seventies with acute or convalescent COVID-19. Each CDR3 is given with its conserved first and last residue. A D gene is named only where the DNA matches it firmly. Clone size, where shown, is once, few, many, or a class for clones that have expanded.

clone_size: .
d_call: .
j_call: TRBJ2-7
v_call: TRBV6-6
cdr3_nt: TGTGCCAGCAGTAGCACCTCCTACGAGCAGTACTTC
cdr3_aa: CASSSTSYEQYF

clone_size: few
d_call: TRBD1
j_call: TRBJ1-2
v_call: TRBV2
cdr3_nt: TGTGCCAGCAGACCGGGACAGGTCTATGGCTACACCTTC
cdr3_aa: CASRPGQVYGYTF

clone_size: .
d_call: .
j_call: TRBJ1-1
v_call: TRBV5-1
cdr3_nt: TGCGCCAGCAGCTTGGCTCGGGTTCGGGACACTGAAGCTTTCTTT
cdr3_aa: CASSLARVRDTEAFF

clone_size: .
d_call: TRBD1
j_call: TRBJ2-7
v_call: TRBV5-1
cdr3_nt: TGCGCCAGCAGCTTTACGACAGGGAACGAGCAGTACTTC
cdr3_aa: CASSFTTGNEQYF

clone_size: .
d_call: .
j_call: TRBJ2-1
v_call: TRBV7-2
cdr3_nt: TGTGCCAGCAGCCTTGGACTATCATCAGATGAGCAGTTCTTC
cdr3_aa: CASSLGLSSDEQFF

clone_size: .
d_call: .
j_call: TRBJ1-5
v_call: TRBV6-1
cdr3_nt: TGTGCCAGCAGTGAAAGTGGGACAAGCAATCAGCCCCAGCATTTT
cdr3_aa: CASSESGTSNQPQHF

clone_size: once
d_call: TRBD1
j_call: TRBJ2-5
v_call: TRBV20-1
cdr3_nt: TGCAGTGCTAGTACAGGGGCGTACCAAGAGACCCAGTACTTC
cdr3_aa: CSASTGAYQETQYF

clone_size: .
d_call: TRBD2
j_call: TRBJ2-1
v_call: TRBV2
cdr3_nt: TGTGCCAGCAGCGGGGGGGGGACTAGCGGGATGGAAGGGCAGTTCTTC
cdr3_aa: CASSGGGTSGMEGQFF

clone_size: .
d_call: .
j_call: TRBJ2-7
v_call: TRBV5-1
cdr3_nt: TGCGCCAGCAGCTTGGGACTATATTACGAAATAGAAACGCTCTACGAGCAGTACTTC
cdr3_aa: CASSLGLYYEIETLYEQYF

clone_size: .
d_call: .
j_call: TRBJ1-1
v_call: TRBV7-9
cdr3_nt: TGTGCCAGCAGCTACGGGGGCACTGAAGCTTTCTTT
cdr3_aa: CASSYGGTEAFF

clone_size: few
d_call: .
j_call: TRBJ2-3
v_call: TRBV24-1
cdr3_nt: TGTGCCACCAGTGATTACGGCGGGGGCACAGATACGCAGTATTTT
cdr3_aa: CATSDYGGGTDTQYF

clone_size: .
d_call: TRBD1
j_call: TRBJ1-5
v_call: TRBV5-6
cdr3_nt: TGTGCCAGCAGCTTTGGGACAGGGGGTCATAACAATCAGCCCCAGCATTTT
cdr3_aa: CASSFGTGGHNNQPQHF

clone_size: .
d_call: TRBD1
j_call: TRBJ2-7
v_call: TRBV6-6
cdr3_nt: TGTGCCAGCAGACCTCCGGGACAGGGTTACGAGCAGTACTTC
cdr3_aa: CASRPPGQGYEQYF

clone_size: .
d_call: TRBD1
j_call: TRBJ2-1
v_call: TRBV4-1
cdr3_nt: TGCGCCAGCAGCCAAGGACAGGGGGCCTTTCCCCGCTCCTACAATGAGCAGTTCTTC
cdr3_aa: CASSQGQGAFPRSYNEQFF